This passage covers 3 T cell receptor beta chains from one sample sequenced in a study of blood T cell repertoires in COVID-19. Measured with immunoSEQ multiplex PCR; TCRdb has only the in-frame clones, and not every one. The sample shows roughly 200,000 clones, over 80% of them seen only once. The material sequenced was peripheral blood. The receptors derive from a woman aged 40 to 55 with COVID-19, enrolled during active disease.

This clone was seen once. The rearrangement uses TRBV7-9 and TRBJ2-3; TRBD2 agrees at 14 bases. Germline V CDR1 and CDR2: SEHNR, FQNEAQ (reference sequence). V shed 5 bases and J 4 bases; nucleotides not matched to a gene: 2. This CDR3 contains 15 residues. CDR3 in amino acids: CASSQTSGGADTQYF. The CDR3 region has the DNA TGTGCCAGCAGCCAGACTAGCGGGGGGGCAGATACGCAGTATTTT.

V is TRBV11-1 and J is TRBJ1-1; the D gene is possibly TRBD1 (5 bases). Germline V gene sequence: CDR1 SGHAT, CDR2 FQDESV (reference sequence). Trimming cost V 5 bases and J 5 bases, with 15 bases left between them. The CDR3 covers 14 residues. CDR3 loop: CASSNGTIRTEAFF. DNA for the CDR3: TGTGCCAGCAGCAATGGGACTATAAGGACTGAAGCTTTCTTT.

The chain couples TRBV29-1 to TRBJ2-1; no firm D call. Trimming left V 2 bases short and J 5 bases short, with 7 bases between. Germline CDR1 reads SQVTM; CDR2 reads ANQGSEA. The CDR3 length is 12 residues. The CDR3 sequence is CSVERSHNEQFF. Here the CDR3 DNA reads TGCAGCGTTGAACGGTCTCACAATGAGCAGTTCTTC.